These 31 T cell receptor beta chains were all obtained from the same sample, sequenced in a study of T-cell reconstitution after alpha-beta-depleted transplantation in children listed by TCRdb under 2016. The method was PCR. The reads were generated on an Illumina HiSeq 2500. To normalize quantification of the TCRbeta repertoire, the TCR libraries were built with molecular barcoding that relied on unique molecular identifiers. TCRdb passed the public sequencing reads through fastp at Q25 and MiXCR, retaining productive beta sequences. CDR3 protein sequences are deduplicated, and each keeps its most common genes and DNA. A total of hundreds of thousands of distinct CDR3 sequences appear in this sample, roughly 17% of them only once. The ten top clones hold under 1.2% of the sample. The sample here was PBMCs from the stem cell graft donor, taken from the stem cell graft. These receptors were collected from a human donor who donated a stem cell graft to a child with acute myeloid leukemia.

The chain couples TRBV20-1 to TRBJ2-7; 9 bases line up with TRBD1. CDR3 length: 14 amino acids. After removal of 5 bases from V and 0 bases from J, the junction contained 5 bases not matched to a gene. CDR1 is DFQATT, CDR2 SNEGSKA, per germline (reference sequence). In DNA form, the CDR3 reads TGCAGTGCTGAGGACAGGGGCACCTCCTACGAGCAGTACTTC. This codes for CSAEDRGTSYEQYF.

The CDR3 sequence is CATSKPQGYNEQFF. The CDR3 region has the DNA TGTGCCACCAGTAAACCACAGGGTTACAATGAGCAGTTCTTC. This chain joins TRBV24-1 and TRBJ2-1, with D maybe TRBD1 (6 bases). The CDR3 extends over 14 amino acids. CDR1 and CDR2 from the germline V gene are KGHDR and SFDVKD. Between the trimmed V and J ends, which lost 6 bases and 4 bases, there was a span of 12 bases.

On this clonotype itself: A single base separates this from a much larger clone, so it may be a read error. The V gene is TRBV20-1, the J gene TRBJ1-6; TRBD1 aligns across 7 bases. The CDR3 spans 13 residues. Germline CDR1 reads DFQATT; CDR2 reads SNEGSKA (reference sequence). The V segment lost 2 bases and the J segment 10 bases; nucleotides outside the gene matches: 5. CDR3 coding DNA: TGCAGTGCTAGAATAGGAGGGGGCTCACCCCTCCACTTT. Protein: CSARIGGGSPLHF.

Notes on this clonotype: Being one base from a much bigger clone, this may be a read error. The rearrangement joins TRBV20-1 to TRBJ2-3; weak D call: TRBD2 (6 bases). Germline V gene data show CDR1 as DFQATT and CDR2 as SNEGSKA (reference sequence). The CDR3 covers 10 residues. The CDR3 here is CSASGDAQYF. In DNA, the CDR3 is TGCAGTGCCTCGGGAGATGCGCAGTATTTT.

This clonotype was observed a few times. The chain recombines TRBV12-3 or TRBV12-4 with TRBJ1-2; 9 positions agree with TRBD1. This CDR3 has 16 residues. V was clipped by 1 base and J by 2 bases; unmatched bases: 5. CDR3 sequence: CASSLGAGTGNYGYTF. CDR3 DNA: TGTGCCAGCAGTTTAGGAGCCGGGACAGGGAACTATGGCTACACCTTC.

This clonotype was picked up many times. The chain combines TRBV5-1 with TRBJ2-3, with 7 bases fitting TRBD2. CDR1 is SGHRS, CDR2 YFSETQ, per germline. This CDR3 is built from 15 residues. The J segment lost 2 bases and the V segment lost 3 bases, leaving 6 bases of the junction unmatched. The CDR3 region has the DNA TGCGCCAGCAGCTCTCCAGCGGGGACCACAGATACGCAGTATTTT. It codes for CASSSPAGTTDTQYF. The complete variable domain, with remaining parts taken from reference TRBV5-1 and TRBJ2-3, reads KAGVTQTPRYLIKTRGQQVTLSCSPISGHRSVSWYQQTPGQGLQFLFEYFSETQRNKGNFPGRFSGRQFSNSRSEMNVSTLELGDSALYLCASSSPAGTTDTQYFGPGTRLTVL.

This clonotype was recorded only once. The CDR3 DNA sequence: TGCGCCAGCAGTGGGGCAAGCGGGGGGGCCCCCTACAATGAGCAGTTCTTC. It specifies CASSGASGGAPYNEQFF. The chain has TRBV10-2 and TRBJ2-1, with 10 positions matching TRBD2. CDR3 length equals 17 residues. V was pared by 4 bases and J by 2 bases, with 8 bases of the junction left unmatched. Germline V gene data show CDR1 as WSHSY and CDR2 as SAAADI.

The J gene is TRBJ2-1, the V gene TRBV5-6; 10 nucleotides match TRBD2. The germline CDR1 and CDR2 sequences are SGHDT and YYEEEE. The CDR3 extends over 15 amino acids. Trimming cost V 0 bases and J 10 bases; bases outside gene matches: 7. This CDR3 is CASSLAIAGGWEQFF. DNA for the CDR3: TGTGCCAGCAGCTTGGCGATAGCGGGGGGCTGGGAGCAGTTCTTC.

This rearrangement joins TRBV20-1 to TRBJ2-1; TRBD2 agrees at 11 bases. Germline V lookup: CDR1 DFQATT, CDR2 SNEGSKA (reference sequence). The CDR3 totals 14 residues. J gave up 5 bases and V 6 bases, and 6 bases lay outside the gene matches. CDR3 in DNA: TGCAGTGCACCCCCGGGACTAGCGGACAATGAGCAGTTCTTC. Translation: CSAPPGLADNEQFF.

In its sample, this clonotype was seen a few times. The rearrangement uses TRBV7-2 and TRBJ2-1; the D gene is possibly TRBD1 (6 bases). V shed 8 bases and J shed 1 base, with 18 bases lying between them. CDR1 and CDR2 (germline): SGHTA, FQGNSA. The CDR3 extends over 16 amino acids. The CDR3 nucleotides are TGTGCCAGCCTAATGATGGGGGCTGTATCCTACAATGAGCAGTTCTTC. Protein sequence: CASLMMGAVSYNEQFF.

J is TRBJ1-1 and V is TRBV12-3 or TRBV12-4; 12 bases are a match to TRBD1. The ends lost 4 bases at V and 6 bases at J; junction bases unmatched: 9. The CDR3 is made up of 16 amino acids. The CDR3 is CASSCRDRGQCAEAFF. The CDR3 DNA reads as TGTGCCAGCAGTTGCCGGGACAGGGGGCAATGCGCTGAAGCTTTCTTT.

V gene TRBV6-1 combines with J gene TRBJ1-1, with D unclear. Germline CDR1 MNHNS, CDR2 SASEGT. The CDR3 length is 14 residues. Trimming stripped 6 bases from V and 4 bases from J, with 15 bases between. The CDR3 region has the DNA TGTGCCAGCAGCTCGGGAGGGTCGCCCACTGAAGCTTTCTTT. Translating gives CASSSGGSPTEAFF.

The chain joins TRBV12-3 or TRBV12-4 to TRBJ2-5; unclear D gene. V was cut by 4 bases and J by 0 bases, with 15 bases left in between. CDR3 size: 16 residues. The CDR3 coding sequence is TGTGCCAGCAGTTATACTTCCTCCTTGTACCAAGAGACCCAGTACTTC. Protein: CASSYTSSLYQETQYF.

This clonotype was found many times. The chain is built from TRBV29-1 and TRBJ2-1; D perhaps matches TRBD2 (7 bases). Trimming removed 7 bases from V and 7 bases from J, with 17 bases in between. The CDR3 loop spans 13 amino acids. Germline CDR1 and CDR2: SQVTM and ANQGSEA. CDR3 coding DNA: TGCAGCGCGTCTACGGGGGGCATGAATGAGCAGTTCTTC. The encoded protein is CSASTGGMNEQFF.

This clonotype has a count of ten or more. The rearrangement uses TRBV12-3 or TRBV12-4 and TRBJ2-2; 7 bases map to TRBD2. The trim removed 1 base at V and 4 bases at J, leaving 6 bases unmatched. The CDR3 length is 16 residues. The CDR3 nucleotides are TGTGCCAGCAGTTTAGGCCAGCGGGGAGGCACCGGGGAGCTGTTTTTT. Protein: CASSLGQRGGTGELFF.

This clonotype was detected a few times. The chain uses TRBV30 and TRBJ2-7; tentative D call: TRBD1 (6 bases). Germline lookup yields CDR1 GTSNPN and CDR2 SVGIG (reference sequence). The V and J ends lost 3 bases and 5 bases respectively, with 17 bases between them. The CDR3 is 14 residues long. CDR3 coding DNA: TGTGCCTGGAGCGCTTCCAGGGGCATCGACGAGCAGTACTTC. As protein: CAWSASRGIDEQYF.

This clonotype has just a few counts. This sequence joins TRBV7-9 and TRBJ1-1; 7 nucleotides align to TRBD1. V shed 2 bases, J shed 1 base, and the junction held 7 bases outside the gene matches. Germline V lookup: CDR1 SEHNR, CDR2 FQNEAQ (reference sequence). The CDR3 is made up of 16 amino acids. The CDR3 bases are TGTGCCAGCAGCTTATTCCGACAGGGAGCGAACACTGAAGCTTTCTTT. It encodes CASSLFRQGANTEAFF.

This clonotype was picked up many times. V gene TRBV6-2 or TRBV6-3 combines with J gene TRBJ2-4; 8 bases fit TRBD1. This CDR3 is 15 amino acids long. Per the germline V gene, CDR1 is MNHEY and CDR2 is SVGEGT. V shed 6 bases and J 7 bases; nucleotides not matched to a gene: 11. The CDR3 reads CASSQIRDRYNIQYF. CDR3 DNA: TGTGCCAGCAGCCAGATCCGGGACAGGTACAACATTCAGTACTTC.

The rearrangement joins TRBV5-1 to TRBJ1-2; 7 nucleotides align to TRBD1. Germline trimming cut 4 bases from V and 2 bases from J; bases unmatched to any gene: 8. The V gene's germline CDR1 is SGHRS and CDR2 YFSETQ. The CDR3 sequence is 15 residues long. The CDR3 DNA is TGCGCCAGCAGCCCGGGACAGCACCTCAACTATGGCTACACCTTC. Translation: CASSPGQHLNYGYTF.

This clonotype has a handful of counts. The chain couples TRBV12-3 or TRBV12-4 to TRBJ1-5; D is possibly TRBD1 (6 bases). The CDR3 totals 14 residues. Trimming took 5 bases from V and 5 from J, leaving 13 bases between them. This chain's CDR3 is CASSASGHYQPQHF. The CDR3 coding sequence is TGTGCCAGCAGTGCCTCGGGACACTATCAGCCCCAGCATTTT.

Note on this clonotype: An end of the junction differs from the germline gene, which may be a read error. CDR3 sequence (DNA): TGTGCCAGCAGTTTAGGCCGGACGGACAGCTTC. It codes for CASSLGRTDSF. The chain links TRBV12-3 or TRBV12-4 to TRBJ1-2; D possibly corresponds to TRBD1 (6 bases). The CDR3 sequence is 11 residues long.

This clonotype was observed many times. The chain has TRBV20-1 and TRBJ2-2; a possible D gene is TRBD2 (6 bases). Trimming pared 5 bases from V and 8 bases from J, leaving 9 bases between. Looked up from germline, CDR1 is DFQATT and CDR2 is SNEGSKA (reference sequence). This CDR3 comprises 11 residues. CDR3 sequence: CSAPGVGELFF. DNA for the CDR3: TGCAGTGCTCCGGGGGTAGGGGAGCTGTTTTTT.

The chain is built from TRBV20-1 and TRBJ2-7, with D possibly matching TRBD2 (6 bases). The CDR3 extends over 15 amino acids. V dropped 0 bases and J dropped 5 bases, with 17 bases sitting between them. From germline, CDR1 is DFQATT and CDR2 SNEGSKA (reference sequence). This CDR3 reads CSARDRGGLPHEQYF. CDR3 in DNA: TGCAGTGCTAGAGATAGAGGAGGGCTCCCCCACGAGCAGTACTTC.

On this clonotype: One base away lies a much larger clone, so this may be a sequencing read error. The chain uses TRBV20-1 and TRBJ2-1; D not certain. V dropped 6 bases and J dropped 9 bases, with 9 bases sitting between them. This CDR3 has 10 amino acids. Germline CDR1 DFQATT, CDR2 SNEGSKA (reference sequence). CDR3 in DNA: TGCAGTGCCCCGGCCATTGAGCAGTTCTTC. Encoded protein: CSAPAIEQFF.

The genes are TRBV20-1 and TRBJ1-2; TRBD1 is a possible D gene (6 bases). The V end lost 3 bases, the J end lost 4 bases, and 12 bases lay between the germline ends. The germline V gene has CDR1 DFQATT and CDR2 SNEGSKA (reference sequence). The CDR3 sequence is 13 residues long. This CDR3 reads CSASLTGLYGYTF. The CDR3 DNA reads as TGCAGTGCTAGTTTGACAGGCCTCTATGGCTACACCTTC.

This rearrangement joins TRBV7-2 to TRBJ2-1, with D unclear. Germline CDR1 is SGHTA and CDR2 is FQGNSA. This CDR3 region has 15 residues. The ends were cut back, 6 bases at V and 4 bases at J, with 16 bases in the middle. The CDR3 nucleotides are TGTGCCAGCAGTTATAGGGTTAGTCCATACAATGAGCAGTTCTTC. Protein product: CASSYRVSPYNEQFF.

In this sample, this clonotype turned up a few times. The chain carries TRBV4-1 and TRBJ1-1; D uncertain. Trimming shortened V by 7 bases and J by 3 bases, and 9 bases separated the two germline ends. The CDR3 has 12 residues. Germline V CDR1 and CDR2: MGHRA, YSYEKL. CDR3 sequence: CASTNGDTEAFF. CDR3 nucleotides: TGCGCCAGCACAAACGGGGACACTGAAGCTTTCTTT.

This chain uses TRBV4-3 with TRBJ2-7; no reliable D call. Per germline, CDR1 LGHNA and CDR2 YSLEER. The CDR3 has 14 amino acids. V was cut by 1 base and J by 1 base, with 8 bases left in between. CDR3 in amino acids: CASSQGVVSYEQYF. The CDR3 coding sequence is TGCGCCAGCAGCCAAGGTGTCGTTTCCTACGAGCAGTACTTC.

This clonotype turned up a few times. The V gene is TRBV7-2, the J gene TRBJ1-2, with D perhaps TRBD1 (5 bases). This CDR3 spans 14 amino acids. With 2 bases removed from V and 6 bases from J, the gap between germline ends came to 13 bases. Germline-derived CDR1 and CDR2 are SGHTA and FQGNSA. The CDR3 spells CASSLRAGRDGYTF. CDR3 DNA: TGTGCCAGCAGCTTAAGGGCAGGGCGCGATGGCTACACCTTC. The complete variable domain, with remaining parts taken from reference TRBV7-2 and TRBJ1-2, reads GAGVSQSPSNKVTEKGKDVELRCDPISGHTALYWYRQSLGQGLEFLIYFQGNSAPDKSGLPSDRFSAERTGGSVSTLTIQRTQQEDSAVYLCASSLRAGRDGYTFGSGTRLTVV.

This clonotype was observed a few times. This sequence joins TRBV7-9 and TRBJ2-1; D not certain. Per the germline V gene, CDR1 is SEHNR and CDR2 is FQNEAQ (reference sequence). The length of the CDR3 is 13 residues. V dropped 5 bases and J dropped 5 bases, with 10 bases sitting between them. DNA for the CDR3: TGTGCCAGCAGCCCGAGGAGCAACAATGAGCAGTTCTTC. Translation: CASSPRSNNEQFF.

The V and J genes are TRBV5-1 and TRBJ2-5; D possibly matches TRBD1 or TRBD2 (5 bases each). There are 15 residues in the CDR3. V was pared by 2 bases and J by 4 bases, with 15 bases between. Germline loops: CDR1 SGHRS, CDR2 YFSETQ. The CDR3 loop is CASSLGMAGRETQYF. The CDR3, as DNA: TGCGCCAGCAGCTTAGGGATGGCAGGGAGAGAGACCCAGTACTTC.